A single sample is the source of the 16 T cell receptor beta chains below, sequenced in a study of blood T cell repertoires in COVID-19. This table comes from immunoSEQ multiplex PCR, and its TCRdb copy is limited to in-frame clones, with some not included. The data show 130,000 to 150,000 clones, more than 65% seen once. The sample taken for sequencing was peripheral blood. The source is a man between 60 and 75 years old with active or convalescent COVID-19.

A few counts support this clone. The rearrangement joins TRBV5-4 to TRBJ2-3; the match to TRBD2 covers 8 bases. Germline V lookup: CDR1 SGHNT, CDR2 YYREEE (reference sequence). The junction had 7 bases not matched to a gene; V was cut back by 4 bases and J by 3 bases. The CDR3 contains 15 residues. The CDR3 spells CASSTDGRATDTQYF. The CDR3, as DNA: TGTGCCAGCAGCACGGACGGGAGGGCAACAGATACGCAGTATTTT.

V gene TRBV5-4 combines with J gene TRBJ2-1; tentative D call: TRBD1 (5 bases). The CDR3 sequence is 11 residues long. CDR1 is SGHNT, CDR2 YYREEE, per germline (reference sequence). With 4 bases removed from V and 8 bases from J, the gap between germline ends came to 7 bases. CDR3 amino acids: CASSKTDEQFF. The CDR3 DNA reads as TGTGCCAGCAGCAAGACAGATGAGCAGTTCTTC.

The gene calls are TRBV11-2 and TRBJ2-1; 10 bases align to TRBD2. V lost 3 bases to trimming and J lost 12 bases; unmatched junction nucleotides: 5. Germline CDR1 and CDR2: SGHAT and FQNNGV. The CDR3 runs 13 residues. CDR3 bases: TGTGCCAGCAGCTTCCGACTAGCGGGTATGCAGTTCTTC. This sequence encodes CASSFRLAGMQFF.

V is TRBV7-2 and J is TRBJ2-2; 9 bases map to TRBD1. Trimming took 5 bases from V and 8 from J; bases not matched to a gene: 12. Germline V gene sequence: CDR1 SGHTA, CDR2 FQGNSA. This CDR3 is 16 amino acids long. CDR3: CASSPIYRGRAGELFF. CDR3 in DNA: TGTGCCAGCAGCCCTATTTACAGGGGGCGCGCGGGGGAGCTGTTTTTT.

The V and J genes are TRBV10-2 and TRBJ2-5; 7 bases are a match to TRBD2. After removal of 2 bases from V and 7 bases from J, the junction contained 7 bases not matched to a gene. The CDR3 consists of 14 residues. The V gene's germline CDR1 is WSHSY and CDR2 SAAADI. The CDR3 is CASSEGVGGGTQYF. CDR3 nucleotides: TGCGCCAGCAGTGAGGGTGTTGGGGGGGGGACCCAGTACTTC.

The rearrangement links TRBV3-1 (or the pseudogene TRBV3-2) to TRBJ2-3; 9 nucleotides match TRBD2. The CDR3 loop spans 18 amino acids. The germline gives CDR1 LGHDT, CDR2 YNNKEL (reference sequence). Trimming cost V 0 bases and J 3 bases; bases outside gene matches: 10. The chain's CDR3 is CASSQDLERGVPTDTQYF. The CDR3 nucleotides are TGTGCCAGCAGCCAAGATCTCGAGCGGGGGGTACCTACAGATACGCAGTATTTT.

This chain uses TRBV5-4 with TRBJ1-2; no firm D call. Germline V gene sequence: CDR1 SGHNT, CDR2 YYREEE (reference sequence). Trimming removed 4 bases from V and 4 bases from J, with 5 bases in between. The CDR3 extends over 11 amino acids. The CDR3 DNA follows: TGTGCCAGCAGCGCGTCCTATGGCTACACCTTC. This codes for CASSASYGYTF.

There are a few counts of this clone. The V gene is TRBV3-1 (or the pseudogene TRBV3-2), the J gene TRBJ2-7; 9 nucleotides match TRBD2. Per germline, CDR1 LGHDT and CDR2 YNNKEL (reference sequence). With 0 bases clipped from V and 0 bases from J, the junction kept 6 bases outside the gene matches. CDR3 length: 17 amino acids. CDR3 coding DNA: TGTGCCAGCAGCCAAGATACGACTAGCGGTAGCTCCTACGAGCAGTACGTC. This translates into CASSQDTTSGSSYEQYV.

The J gene is TRBJ2-3, the V gene TRBV5-1, with 7 bases matching TRBD1. The CDR3 is 14 residues long. In germline, CDR1 is SGHRS, CDR2 YFSETQ. The V and J ends lost 3 bases and 4 bases, in that order; junction bases with no gene match: 5. In DNA, the CDR3 is TGCGCCAGCAGCTACACAGGGGTTGCAGATACGCAGTATTTT. This translates into CASSYTGVADTQYF.

The chain has TRBV2 and TRBJ1-1; TRBD1 might be the D (5 bases). V gave up 6 bases and J gave up 7 bases, with 21 bases separating them. The CDR3 loop spans 15 amino acids. The germline gives CDR1 SNHLY, CDR2 FYNNEI. CDR3 DNA sequence: TGTGCCAGCAGCGCCTACCAGGGATTCTACGGTGAAGCTTTCTTT. Translation: CASSAYQGFYGEAFF.

This clone has just one count. The chain links TRBV11-3 to TRBJ1-6, with 8 bases aligning to TRBD1. Germline trimming cut 3 bases from V and 0 bases from J; bases unmatched to any gene: 4. The germline V gene has CDR1 SGHNT and CDR2 YENEEA. The CDR3 loop spans 17 amino acids. CDR3 DNA sequence: TGTGCCAGCAGCTTCCGGGACAGGAGCTCCTATAATTCACCCCTCCACTTT. It codes for CASSFRDRSSYNSPLHF.

This clone was picked up one time. The rearrangement joins TRBV6-5 to TRBJ1-1; 8 nucleotides line up with TRBD1. This CDR3 spans 13 amino acids. Germline lookup yields CDR1 MNHEY and CDR2 SVGAGI. Trimming at V came to 5 bases and at J to 5 bases, leaving 4 bases not matched to a gene. CDR3 in amino acids: CASSQGASTEAFF. CDR3 nucleotide sequence: TGTGCCAGCAGTCAGGGGGCGAGTACTGAAGCTTTCTTT.

The gene calls are TRBV11-3 and TRBJ2-3, with D uncertain. Germline values: CDR1 SGHNT, CDR2 YENEEA. CDR3 size: 15 residues. The V and J ends lost 0 bases and 1 base respectively, with 8 bases between them. The CDR3 nucleotides read TGTGCCAGCAGCTTAGAGGAGTCAGGCACAGATACGCAGTATTTT. This sequence encodes CASSLEESGTDTQYF.

This clone has a handful of counts. The sample contains more than one DNA sequence encoding this CDR3. The genes are TRBV30 and TRBJ1-5, with a tentative D call TRBD1 (6 bases). This CDR3 is built from 13 residues. V dropped 1 base and J dropped 7 bases, with 11 bases sitting between them. The V gene's germline CDR1 is GTSNPN and CDR2 SVGIG (reference sequence). CDR3 region: CAWSAQGNQPQHF. CDR3 nucleotides: TGTGCCTGGAGTGCCCAGGGGAACCAGCCCCAGCATTTT.

This clone turned up a few times. The chain recombines TRBV6-5 with TRBJ2-1; 13 positions match TRBD2. V shed 8 bases and J 5 bases; nucleotides not matched to a gene: 3. The CDR3 contains 14 residues. CDR1 is MNHEY, CDR2 SVGAGI, per germline. The CDR3 loop is CASRGTSGNNEQFF. The CDR3 nucleotides are TGTGCCAGCCGAGGGACTAGCGGGAACAATGAGCAGTTCTTC.

The genes are TRBV6-2 or TRBV6-3 and TRBJ2-5; a weak D match, TRBD2 (5 bases). Looked up from germline, CDR1 is MNHEY and CDR2 is SVGEGT. The CDR3 loop spans 14 amino acids. The germline V and J ends were trimmed by 2 bases and 3 bases, with 10 bases remaining between them. CDR3 amino acids: CASSYPDSKETQYF. The CDR3 nucleotides are TGTGCCAGCAGTTACCCGGACTCGAAAGAGACCCAGTACTTC.